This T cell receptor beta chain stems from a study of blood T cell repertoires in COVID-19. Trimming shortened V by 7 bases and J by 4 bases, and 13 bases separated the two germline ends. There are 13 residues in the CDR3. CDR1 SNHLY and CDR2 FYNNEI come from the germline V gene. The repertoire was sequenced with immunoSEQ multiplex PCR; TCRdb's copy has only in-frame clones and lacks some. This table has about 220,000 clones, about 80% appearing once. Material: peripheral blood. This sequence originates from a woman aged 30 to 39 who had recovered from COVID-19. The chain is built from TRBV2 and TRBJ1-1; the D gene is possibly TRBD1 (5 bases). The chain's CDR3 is CASIPLGGTEAFF. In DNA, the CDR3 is TGTGCCAGCATTCCTCTCGGGGGCACTGAAGCTTTCTTT.